This is a list of T cell receptor beta chains from one sample in a study of response to subunit inactivated influenza vaccine. Via MiXCR, TCRdb re-called the RT-PCR reads, giving one row per CDR3 protein. The data show approximately 290,000 distinct CDR3 sequences, with around 20% seen just once and about 9.4% held by the top ten. The material sequenced was PBMCs from blood, taken about 19 months after vaccination. Every receptor here comes from a man in his fifties or sixties who received an inactivated influenza vaccine. Both conserved end residues are part of each CDR3. D genes are given only for firm matches. Rows give clone size only sometimes, using once, few, many, or a class for an expanded clone.

length: 15; J: TRBJ2-3; size: few; V: TRBV29-1; D: NA; CDR3: CSVGGVQGWRDTQYF; DNA: TGCAGCGTTGGGGGCGTACAGGGTTGGAGGGATACGCAGTATTTT
length: 16; J: TRBJ2-7; size: NA; V: TRBV11-2; D: TRBD2; CDR3: CASSLVSGLGIYEQYF; DNA: TGTGCCAGCAGCTTAGTCTCTGGACTAGGAATCTACGAGCAGTACTTC
length: 13; J: TRBJ1-1; size: NA; V: TRBV2; D: TRBD1; CDR3: CASNPQGAAEAFF; DNA: TGTGCCAGCAACCCACAGGGGGCGGCTGAAGCTTTCTTT
length: 14; J: TRBJ1-1; size: NA; V: TRBV5-6; D: TRBD1; CDR3: CASSFGDRYTEAFF; DNA: TGTGCCAGCAGCTTTGGGGACAGGTACACTGAAGCTTTCTTT
length: 15; J: TRBJ1-3; size: NA; V: TRBV12-3/TRBV12-4; D: NA; CDR3: CASSFTPGSGNTIYF; DNA: TGTGCCAGCAGTTTCACCCCCGGCTCTGGAAACACCATATATTTT
length: 14; J: TRBJ2-6; size: NA; V: TRBV28; D: NA; CDR3: CASSSSTGANVLTF; DNA: TGTGCCAGCAGTTCCTCTACCGGGGCCAACGTCCTGACTTTC
length: 14; J: TRBJ1-5; size: few; V: TRBV15; D: NA; CDR3: CATSRDQLNQPQHF; DNA: TGTGCCACCAGCAGAGATCAACTGAATCAGCCCCAGCATTTT
length: 11; J: TRBJ2-7; size: few; V: TRBV5-1; D: NA; CDR3: CASSSDTEQYF; DNA: TGCGCCAGCAGCTCGGACACCGAGCAGTACTTC
length: 15; J: TRBJ2-1; size: NA; V: TRBV20-1; D: TRBD1; CDR3: CSARRDRASYNEQFF; DNA: TGCAGTGCCAGACGGGACAGGGCCTCCTACAATGAGCAGTTCTTC
length: 12; J: TRBJ2-3; size: many; V: TRBV9; D: TRBD2; CDR3: CASSISGSTQYF; DNA: TGTGCCAGCAGCATAAGCGGGAGTACGCAGTATTTT
length: 12; J: TRBJ1-2; size: few; V: TRBV12-3/TRBV12-4; D: NA; CDR3: CASSSSSYGYTF; DNA: TGTGCCAGCAGTTCCTCGAGCTATGGCTACACCTTC
length: 16; J: TRBJ1-1; size: many; V: TRBV29-1; D: TRBD1; CDR3: CSVARGRLILNTEAFF; DNA: TGCAGCGTTGCGAGGGGGCGCTTGATACTGAACACTGAAGCTTTCTTT
length: 16; J: TRBJ2-3; size: few; V: TRBV11-2; D: TRBD1; CDR3: CASRRPGQRSTDTQYF; DNA: TGTGCCAGCAGACGACCGGGACAGAGAAGCACAGATACGCAGTATTTT
length: 13; J: TRBJ1-6; size: NA; V: TRBV5-1; D: NA; CDR3: CASSLEPTGSLHF; DNA: TGCGCCAGCAGCTTGGAACCGACAGGATCCCTCCACTTT
length: 11; J: TRBJ1-1; size: many; V: TRBV29-1; D: NA; CDR3: CSVGGHTEAFF; DNA: TGCAGCGTTGGCGGACACACTGAAGCTTTCTTT
length: 13; J: TRBJ2-3; size: NA; V: TRBV4-3; D: NA; CDR3: CASSQESADTQYF; DNA: TGCGCCAGCAGCCAAGAATCCGCTGATACGCAGTATTTT
length: 13; J: TRBJ1-1; size: few; V: TRBV6-2/TRBV6-3; D: NA; CDR3: CASSWDGVTEAFF; DNA: TGTGCCAGCAGTTGGGACGGGGTCACTGAAGCTTTCTTT
length: 14; J: TRBJ1-2; size: NA; V: TRBV4-1; D: NA; CDR3: CASGVGPANYGYTF; DNA: TGCGCCAGCGGCGTAGGCCCCGCTAACTATGGCTACACCTTC
length: 15; J: TRBJ2-5; size: few; V: TRBV20-1; D: TRBD1; CDR3: CSAIRTQGAGETQYF; DNA: TGCAGTGCCATACGCACGCAGGGGGCAGGGGAGACCCAGTACTTC
length: 14; J: TRBJ1-5; size: few; V: TRBV7-2; D: NA; CDR3: CASSLRGGSQPQHF; DNA: TGTGCCAGCAGCTTACGTGGGGGGAGTCAGCCCCAGCATTTT
length: 18; J: TRBJ1-4; size: few; V: TRBV11-1; D: NA; CDR3: CASSPGGDLKRSGEKLFF; DNA: TGTGCCAGCAGCCCAGGCGGGGACTTAAAACGATCCGGTGAAAAACTTTTTTTT
length: 14; J: TRBJ1-5; size: few; V: TRBV2; D: TRBD1; CDR3: CASTLGQGDQPQHF; DNA: TGTGCCAGCACGCTGGGACAGGGAGATCAGCCCCAGCATTTT
length: 17; J: TRBJ1-1; size: NA; V: TRBV4-2; D: NA; CDR3: CASSQVSSSGEVTEAFF; DNA: TGTGCCAGCAGCCAAGTTTCGTCTAGCGGGGAGGTCACTGAAGCTTTCTTT